The 9 T cell receptor beta chains reported below all come from one sample, sequenced in a study of T cell responses to AZD1222 COVID-19 vaccine. Libraries were prepared by immunoSEQ multiplex PCR; TCRdb keeps only in-frame clonotypes and omits some of them. Here the sample spans some 150,000 clones, about 91% being singletons. This material consisted of peripheral blood, taken on day 0 of MenACWY control vaccination. Source of these receptors: an adult in good health.

This rearrangement joins TRBV3-1 (or the pseudogene TRBV3-2) to TRBJ2-7, with D uncertain. Trimming took off 1 base at V and 2 bases at J, with 12 bases between the two ends. The CDR3 spans 15 residues. Germline CDR1 is LGHDT and CDR2 is YNNKEL (reference sequence). CDR3 nucleotides: TGTGCCAGCAGCCAAGTATCTGAGCCCGCCTACGAGCAGTACTTC. This translates into CASSQVSEPAYEQYF.

The CDR3 DNA reads as TGTGCCAGCAGCTTAGGGGGGGCGGGTACTGAAGCTTTCTTT. This sequence encodes CASSLGGAGTEAFF. V is TRBV7-2 and J is TRBJ1-1; D is perhaps TRBD1 (6 bases). The CDR3 totals 14 residues. Trimming removed 1 base from V and 5 bases from J, with 11 bases in between. Looked up from germline, CDR1 is SGHTA and CDR2 is FQGNSA.

This clone was seen just once. The V call is TRBV24-1, the J call TRBJ2-2; D is perhaps TRBD2 (6 bases). Germline CDR1 reads KGHDR; CDR2 reads SFDVKD. Between the trimmed V and J ends, which lost 9 bases and 2 bases, there was a span of 18 bases. The CDR3 is made up of 16 amino acids. For the CDR3, the DNA is TGTGCCACCTCCACAGCGGGCGGACTTAACACCGGGGAGCTGTTTTTT. Its translation is CATSTAGGLNTGELFF.

This clone was found a few times. The CDR3 is CASSLDAAREVSSYNEQFF. DNA for the CDR3: TGTGCCAGCAGCTTAGATGCGGCGCGGGAGGTCAGCTCCTACAATGAGCAGTTCTTC. This sequence joins TRBV7-3 and TRBJ2-1, with TRBD2 identical over 8 bases. The CDR3 has 19 amino acids. V gave up 2 bases and J gave up 0 bases; unmatched junction bases: 12. In germline, CDR1 is SGHTA, CDR2 FQGTGA.

The chain uses TRBV4-2 and TRBJ2-7, with D unclear. The CDR3 covers 15 residues. The V end lost 3 bases, the J end lost 0 bases, and 12 bases lay between the germline ends. Germline lookup yields CDR1 LGHNA and CDR2 YNFKEQ. DNA of the CDR3: TGTGCCAGCAGCCACCCCGGCGCCCCCTCCTACGAGCAGTACTTC. It is translated as CASSHPGAPSYEQYF.

The V call is TRBV6-5, the J call TRBJ1-2; 10 positions agree with TRBD1. The CDR3 consists of 13 residues. V lost 2 bases, J lost 8 bases, and 2 bases stayed unmatched. Per the germline V gene, CDR1 is MNHEY and CDR2 is SVGAGI. The CDR3 protein is CASSYRDRGGYTF. CDR3 DNA sequence: TGTGCCAGCAGTTACCGGGACAGGGGCGGCTACACCTTC.

This clone was seen a single time. The J gene is TRBJ1-6, the V gene TRBV30; D is ambiguous. Trimming pared 6 bases from V and 8 bases from J, leaving 23 bases between. The CDR3 totals 16 residues. Germline V CDR1 and CDR2: GTSNPN, SVGIG (reference sequence). This CDR3 reads CACPKAGNAWDSPLHF. The CDR3 DNA sequence: TGTGCCTGCCCAAAGGCCGGCAACGCTTGGGATTCACCCCTCCACTTT.

The gene calls are TRBV9 and TRBJ2-3, with a weak D call TRBD2 (7 bases). The ends were cut back, 0 bases at V and 5 bases at J, with 13 bases in the middle. From germline, CDR1 is SGDLS and CDR2 YYNGEE. The CDR3 has 15 residues. The CDR3 protein is CASSVGGGPRDTQYF. CDR3 in DNA: TGTGCCAGCAGCGTAGGCGGGGGCCCACGAGATACGCAGTATTTT.

The chain joins TRBV7-2 to TRBJ1-1; 7 nucleotides align to TRBD1. Germline CDR1 is SGHTA and CDR2 is FQGNSA. V was clipped by 0 bases and J by 1 base; unmatched bases: 2. The CDR3 length is 15 residues. CDR3 coding DNA: TGTGCCAGCAGCTTAGCCGCAGGGGGGAACACTGAAGCTTTCTTT. This gives the protein CASSLAAGGNTEAFF.